These 29 T cell receptor beta chains originate from one sample sequenced in a study of T cell changes during pregnancy in multiple sclerosis. TCRdb's copy holds only in-frame clones and misses some; the assay was immunoSEQ multiplex PCR. The table has about 30,000 clones, just over 90% seen once. The starting material was CD8+ T cells from peripheral blood mononuclear cells, obtained in the second trimester of pregnancy. The receptor set was obtained from a female donor with multiple sclerosis, enrolled in a pregnancy study.

The V call is TRBV5-4, the J call TRBJ2-1, with TRBD2 matching over 14 bases. The CDR3 is 17 residues long. The V segment lost 2 bases and the J segment 8 bases; nucleotides outside the gene matches: 9. Germline V gives CDR1 SGHNT, CDR2 YYREEE (reference sequence). The CDR3 spells CASSLNPRLAGGYEQFF. CDR3 bases: TGTGCCAGCAGCTTAAATCCCCGACTAGCGGGAGGGTATGAGCAGTTCTTC.

The chain employs TRBV9 and TRBJ2-1, with TRBD2 matching 9 bases. CDR3 length: 16 amino acids. Germline V gene sequence: CDR1 SGDLS, CDR2 YYNGEE. V lost 4 bases, J lost 0 bases, and 5 bases stayed unmatched. Here the CDR3 reads CASSTRLADSYNEQFF. In nucleotides, the CDR3 is TGTGCCAGCAGCACCAGACTAGCGGACTCCTACAATGAGCAGTTCTTC.

This chain uses TRBV29-1 with TRBJ2-5; D unclear. From germline, CDR1 is SQVTM and CDR2 ANQGSEA. CDR3 length: 12 residues. Trimming cost V 1 base and J 4 bases, with 7 bases left between them. This CDR3 reads CSVEAGVETQYF. The CDR3, as DNA: TGCAGCGTTGAAGCGGGTGTAGAGACCCAGTACTTC.

The chain uses TRBV28 and TRBJ2-1, with 12 bases aligning to TRBD2. CDR3 length: 19 residues. Germline trimming cut 4 bases from V and 8 bases from J; bases unmatched to any gene: 18. The germline gives CDR1 MDHEN, CDR2 SYDVKM. The CDR3 spells CASSSLFARTSGIVDEQFF. The CDR3 DNA reads as TGTGCCAGCAGTTCCCTTTTCGCTCGGACTAGCGGGATAGTGGATGAGCAGTTCTTC.

In its sample, this clone was seen once. V is TRBV27 and J is TRBJ1-5; 10 nucleotides line up with TRBD1. Germline-derived CDR1 and CDR2 are MNHEY and SMNVEV (reference sequence). The CDR3 consists of 14 residues. V lost 5 bases to trimming and J lost 7 bases; unmatched junction nucleotides: 5. The CDR3 sequence: CASSLWTGGQPQHF. In DNA form, the CDR3 reads TGTGCCAGCAGTCTCTGGACAGGGGGGCAGCCCCAGCATTTT.

The rearrangement joins TRBV4-1 to TRBJ1-5; tentatively, D is TRBD1 (6 bases). The CDR3 sequence is 16 residues long. Between the trimmed V and J ends, which lost 2 bases and 6 bases, there was a span of 17 bases. Germline V gene lookup returns CDR1 MGHRA and CDR2 YSYEKL. CDR3 nucleotides: TGCGCCAGCAGCCAATCCTTACAGGGAACGGGTCAGCCCCAGCATTTT. Its protein product is CASSQSLQGTGQPQHF.

The V gene is TRBV11-2, the J gene TRBJ1-1, with D possibly being TRBD1 (5 bases). The CDR3 runs to 13 residues. In germline, CDR1 is SGHAT, CDR2 FQNNGV. V gave up 5 bases and J gave up 1 base, with 8 bases separating them. In DNA, the CDR3 is TGTGCCAGCAGCCCAACAGGGAACACTGAAGCTTTCTTT. Amino acid sequence: CASSPTGNTEAFF.

This clone was recorded only once. This chain links TRBV4-1 with TRBJ1-5; TRBD1 matches 7 bases. V was pared by 4 bases and J by 0 bases, with 6 bases of the junction left unmatched. CDR3 length: 16 residues. Germline loops: CDR1 MGHRA, CDR2 YSYEKL. The chain's CDR3 is CASSPKTGDSNQPQHF. CDR3 bases: TGCGCCAGCAGCCCTAAAACAGGGGATAGCAATCAGCCCCAGCATTTT.

V gene TRBV19 combines with J gene TRBJ2-2; 13 bases match TRBD2. Germline CDR1 LNHDA, CDR2 SQIVND (reference sequence). The CDR3 contains 17 residues. J lost 7 bases, V lost 5 bases, and 10 bases had no gene match. DNA of the CDR3: TGTGCCAGTAGTCCACTAGCGGGAGGGCCCGTTGGCGGGGAGCTGTTTTTT. Encoded protein: CASSPLAGGPVGGELFF.

The chain couples TRBV19 to TRBJ1-1, with TRBD1 matching over 10 bases. Germline assignment: CDR1 LNHDA and CDR2 SQIVND (reference sequence). V shed 2 bases, J shed 3 bases, and the junction held 3 bases outside the gene matches. The CDR3 contains 15 residues. In nucleotides, the CDR3 is TGTGCCAGTAGTATAATGACAGGGGGCGACACTGAAGCTTTCTTT. Its translation: CASSIMTGGDTEAFF.

The J gene is TRBJ1-1, the V gene TRBV19; TRBD1 matches 7 bases. CDR1 and CDR2 from the germline V gene are LNHDA and SQIVND (reference sequence). The junction had 11 bases not matched to a gene; V was cut back by 7 bases and J by 0 bases. This CDR3 contains 16 residues. CDR3 sequence reads: CASTTLTGNMNTEAFF. CDR3 sequence (DNA): TGTGCCAGTACCACATTGACAGGGAATATGAACACTGAAGCTTTCTTT.

The CDR3 DNA reads as TGTGCCAGCAGCCCGGACAGACTTTCGATCGAGCAGTACTTC. Encoded protein: CASSPDRLSIEQYF. This chain links TRBV7-6 with TRBJ2-7; D possibly corresponds to TRBD1 (6 bases). This CDR3 region has 14 residues. Trimming took 5 bases from V and 6 from J, leaving 17 bases between them. Germline CDR1 SGHVS, CDR2 FNYEAQ.

In its sample, this clone was seen once. This rearrangement joins TRBV6-1 to TRBJ1-1; D is unresolved. Germline CDR1 is MNHNS and CDR2 is SASEGT. V gave up 1 base and J gave up 3 bases, with 12 bases separating them. The CDR3 length is 15 residues. CDR3 bases: TGTGCCAGCAGTGAAGGGTCTGGGGAGTACACTGAAGCTTTCTTT. It encodes CASSEGSGEYTEAFF.

The chain has TRBV4-1 and TRBJ2-1; unclear D gene. V shed 1 base and J shed 3 bases, with 13 bases lying between them. The CDR3 totals 16 residues. From germline, CDR1 is MGHRA and CDR2 YSYEKL. CDR3 amino acids: CASSQVGVTLYNEQFF. The CDR3 bases are TGCGCCAGCAGCCAAGTCGGAGTAACTCTCTACAATGAGCAGTTCTTC.

V gene TRBV5-4 combines with J gene TRBJ2-6; D unresolved. Germline CDR1 reads SGHNT; CDR2 reads YYREEE (reference sequence). V was trimmed by 0 bases and J by 4 bases, leaving 14 bases between them. CDR3 length equals 17 residues. CDR3 residues: CASSLASPWAGANVLTF. In DNA form, the CDR3 reads TGTGCCAGCAGCTTGGCTTCCCCTTGGGCCGGGGCCAACGTCCTGACTTTC. Full variable domain (outside the CDR3, taken from reference TRBV5-4 and TRBJ2-6): ETGVTQSPTHLIKTRGQQVTLRCSSQSGHNTVSWYQQALGQGPQFIFQYYREEENGRGNFPPRFSGLQFPNYSSELNVNALELDDSALYLCASSLASPWAGANVLTFGAGSRLTVL.

The chain links TRBV21-1 to TRBJ2-7; the table's D call TRBD2 went unverified against the DNA. TRBV21-1 corresponds to a pseudogene. This CDR3 is 17 amino acids long. The CDR3 region is CASPLPPLAGGSYEQYF. Here the CDR3 DNA reads TGTGCCAGCCCTCTCCCCCCACTAGCGGGAGGTTCCTACGAGCAGTACTTC.

The J gene is TRBJ1-3, the V gene TRBV4-1, with unresolved D. Trimming removed 5 bases at V and 0 bases at J, with 14 bases between. The length of the CDR3 is 16 residues. The germline CDR1 and CDR2 sequences are MGHRA and YSYEKL. The CDR3 loop reads CASSKGRGNSGNTIYF. The CDR3 nucleotides read TGCGCCAGCAGCAAAGGACGGGGAAACTCTGGAAACACCATATATTTT.

CDR3 coding DNA: TGCGCCAGCAGCTCGCGACAGTCTGGAGATGAGCAGTTCTTC. It yields the protein CASSSRQSGDEQFF. The chain joins TRBV4-1 to TRBJ2-1; a weak D match, TRBD1 (5 bases). The CDR3 runs 14 residues. Germline CDR1 reads MGHRA; CDR2 reads YSYEKL. Trimming stripped 5 bases from V and 8 bases from J, with 16 bases between.

This chain joins TRBV13 and TRBJ2-2; D is unresolved. Trimming stripped 2 bases from V and 8 bases from J, with 3 bases between. Germline V gene sequence: CDR1 PRHDT, CDR2 FYEKMQ (reference sequence). This CDR3 has 11 amino acids. This chain's CDR3 is CASSLLGELFF. As DNA, the CDR3 is TGTGCCAGCAGCTTATTAGGGGAGCTGTTTTTT. The full variable domain, rest sourced from reference TRBV13 and TRBJ2-2, is AAGVIQSPRHLIKEKRETATLKCYPIPRHDTVYWYQQGPGQDPQFLISFYEKMQSDKGSIPDRFSAQQFSDYHSELNMSSLELGDSALYFCASSLLGELFFGEGSRLTVL.

The gene calls are TRBV27 and TRBJ1-4; possible D gene TRBD1, 5 bases. This CDR3 region has 15 residues. The ends were cut back, 0 bases at V and 8 bases at J, with 13 bases in the middle. Germline CDR1 and CDR2: MNHEY and SMNVEV (reference sequence). The CDR3 loop reads CASSLSGGVGEKLFF. The CDR3 coding sequence is TGTGCCAGCAGTTTATCCGGGGGAGTAGGGGAAAAACTGTTTTTT.

V usage is TRBV28 and J usage is TRBJ1-1; D is ambiguous. Trimming took off 3 bases at V and 0 bases at J, with 8 bases between the two ends. Germline V gene data show CDR1 as MDHEN and CDR2 as SYDVKM. The CDR3 is 14 residues long. CDR3 region: CASSFSNMNTEAFF. DNA for the CDR3: TGTGCCAGCAGTTTTAGTAATATGAACACTGAAGCTTTCTTT. The full variable domain, its missing parts supplied by reference TRBV28 and TRBJ1-1, is DVKVTQSSRYLVKRTGEKVFLECVQDMDHENMFWYRQDPGLGLRLIYFSYDVKMKEKGDIPEGYSVSREKKERFSLILESASTNQTSMYLCASSFSNMNTEAFFGQGTRLTVV.

J is TRBJ1-2 and V is TRBV10-1; D is possibly TRBD1 (6 bases). V lost 6 bases, J lost 5 bases, and 16 bases lay in between. The CDR3 is 14 residues long. CDR1 WNHNN and CDR2 SYGVQD come from the germline V gene (reference sequence). The CDR3 sequence: CASSPGHTGYGYTF. CDR3 sequence (DNA): TGCGCCAGCAGCCCGGGCCATACAGGGTATGGCTACACCTTC.

This rearrangement joins TRBV5-4 to TRBJ2-7, with 7 bases aligning to TRBD1. V lost 5 bases to trimming and J lost 3 bases; unmatched junction nucleotides: 5. The CDR3 consists of 13 residues. CDR1 is SGHNT and CDR2 is YYREEE in the germline V gene (reference sequence). CDR3 in DNA: TGTGCCAGCAGGACAGGGCCCAGCTACGAGCAGTACTTC. Its translation is CASRTGPSYEQYF.

The chain is built from TRBV28 and TRBJ2-5, with 8 nucleotides matching TRBD2. Trimming removed 4 bases from V and 1 base from J; junction bases left unmatched: 8. The CDR3 loop spans 16 amino acids. Per germline, CDR1 MDHEN and CDR2 SYDVKM. CDR3 DNA: TGTGCCAGCAGTTCCCGGGTAGCGGGGTTCCAAGAGACCCAGTACTTC. Residues: CASSSRVAGFQETQYF.

J is TRBJ2-5 and V is TRBV6-1, with D possibly being TRBD1 (6 bases). The CDR3 sequence is 18 residues long. Trimming took off 2 bases at V and 4 bases at J, with 23 bases between the two ends. Germline V gene data show CDR1 as MNHNS and CDR2 as SASEGT. The CDR3 region is CASSESVFPFWGRETQYF. CDR3 nucleotide sequence: TGTGCCAGCAGTGAAAGCGTCTTCCCTTTTTGGGGGCGAGAGACCCAGTACTTC.

The rearrangement links TRBV12-2 to TRBJ2-7; the table calls TRBD2, which could not be checked here. TRBV12-2 has pseudogene status. The CDR3 totals 18 residues. The CDR3 loop reads CASRLAKTSGHNYYEQYF. In nucleotides, the CDR3 is TGTGCAAGTCGCTTAGCGAAGACTAGCGGGCATAACTACTACGAGCAGTACTTC.

The V call is TRBV6-1, the J call TRBJ2-3; 8 nucleotides match TRBD1. Germline-derived CDR1 and CDR2 are MNHNS and SASEGT. The CDR3 extends over 13 amino acids. V gave up 7 bases and J gave up 7 bases; unmatched junction bases: 7. Here the CDR3 DNA reads TGTGCCAGCACCAGGACAGGGCTAAATACGCAGTATTTT. Amino acids: CASTRTGLNTQYF.

The rearrangement joins TRBV10-3 to TRBJ2-7; 8 nucleotides align to TRBD1. Looked up from germline, CDR1 is ENHRY and CDR2 is SYGVKD. CDR3 length: 16 amino acids. The trim removed 0 bases at V and 3 bases at J, leaving 7 bases unmatched. CDR3 sequence: CAISESGQDVNYEQYF. CDR3 DNA: TGTGCCATCAGTGAGTCGGGACAGGATGTAAACTACGAGCAGTACTTC.

V usage is TRBV2 and J usage is TRBJ2-7; D not certain. CDR3 length: 15 residues. Germline lookup yields CDR1 SNHLY and CDR2 FYNNEI. Trimming took 9 bases from V and 2 from J, leaving 20 bases between them. The DNA of the CDR3 is TGTGCCAGTACCGATCGCAAGCGTAATCCCTACGAGCAGTACTTC. Protein: CASTDRKRNPYEQYF.